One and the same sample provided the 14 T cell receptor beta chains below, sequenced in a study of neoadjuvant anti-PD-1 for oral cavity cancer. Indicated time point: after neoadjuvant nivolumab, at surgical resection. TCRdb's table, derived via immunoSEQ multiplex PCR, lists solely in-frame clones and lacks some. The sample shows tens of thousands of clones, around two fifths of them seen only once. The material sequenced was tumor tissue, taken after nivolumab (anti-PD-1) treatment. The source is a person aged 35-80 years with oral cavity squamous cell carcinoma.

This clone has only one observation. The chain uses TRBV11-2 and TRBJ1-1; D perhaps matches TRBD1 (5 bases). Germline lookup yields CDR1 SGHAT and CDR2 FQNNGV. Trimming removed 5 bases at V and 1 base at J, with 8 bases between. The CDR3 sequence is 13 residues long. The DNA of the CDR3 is TGTGCCAGCAGCCGCGGACAGAACACTGAAGCTTTCTTT. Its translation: CASSRGQNTEAFF.

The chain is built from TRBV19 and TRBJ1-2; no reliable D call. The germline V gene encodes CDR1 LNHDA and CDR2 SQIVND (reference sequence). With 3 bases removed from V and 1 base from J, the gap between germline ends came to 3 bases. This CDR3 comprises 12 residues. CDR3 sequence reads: CASSMVNYGYTF. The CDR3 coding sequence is TGTGCCAGTAGTATGGTTAACTATGGCTACACCTTC.

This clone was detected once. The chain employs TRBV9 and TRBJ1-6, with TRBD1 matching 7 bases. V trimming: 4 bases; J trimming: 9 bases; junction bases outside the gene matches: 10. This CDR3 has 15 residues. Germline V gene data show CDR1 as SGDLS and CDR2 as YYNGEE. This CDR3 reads CASSFRQGEGSPLHF. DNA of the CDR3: TGTGCCAGCAGCTTCAGACAGGGTGAAGGTTCACCCCTCCACTTT.

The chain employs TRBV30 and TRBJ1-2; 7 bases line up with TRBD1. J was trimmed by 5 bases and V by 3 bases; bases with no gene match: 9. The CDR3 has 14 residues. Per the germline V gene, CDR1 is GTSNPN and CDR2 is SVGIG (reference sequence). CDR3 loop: CAWRLRGRGYGYTF. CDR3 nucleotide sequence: TGTGCCTGGAGGTTGAGGGGGCGAGGATATGGCTACACCTTC.

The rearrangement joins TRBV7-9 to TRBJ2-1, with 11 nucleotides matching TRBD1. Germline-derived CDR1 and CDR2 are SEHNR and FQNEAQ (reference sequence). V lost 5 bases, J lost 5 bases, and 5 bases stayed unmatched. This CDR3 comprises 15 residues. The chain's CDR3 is CASSGRDRGNNEQFF. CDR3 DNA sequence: TGTGCCAGCAGCGGCCGGGACAGGGGGAACAATGAGCAGTTCTTC. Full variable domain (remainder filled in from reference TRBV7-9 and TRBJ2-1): DTGVSQNPRHKITKRGQNVTFRCDPISEHNRLYWYRQTLGQGPEFLTYFQNEAQLEKSRLLSDRFSAERPKGSFSTLEIQRTEQGDSAMYLCASSGRDRGNNEQFFGPGTRLTVL.

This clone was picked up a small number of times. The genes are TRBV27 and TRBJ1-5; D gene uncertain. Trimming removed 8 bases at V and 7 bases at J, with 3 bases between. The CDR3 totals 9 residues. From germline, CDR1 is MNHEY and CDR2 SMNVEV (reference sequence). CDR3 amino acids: CASGQPQHF. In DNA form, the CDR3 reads TGTGCCAGCGGCCAGCCCCAGCATTTT.

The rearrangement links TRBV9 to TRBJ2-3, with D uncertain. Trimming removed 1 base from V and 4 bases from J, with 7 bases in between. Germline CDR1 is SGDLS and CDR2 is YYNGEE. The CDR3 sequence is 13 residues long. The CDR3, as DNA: TGTGCCAGCAGCGTACCCTACGCAGATACGCAGTATTTT. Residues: CASSVPYADTQYF.

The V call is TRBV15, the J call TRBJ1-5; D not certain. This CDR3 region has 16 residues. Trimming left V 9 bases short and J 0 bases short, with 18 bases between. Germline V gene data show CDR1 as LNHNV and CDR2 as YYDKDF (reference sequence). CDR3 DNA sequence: TGTGCCACACAACGCGGAGGCCCCTATAGCAATCAGCCCCAGCATTTT. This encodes CATQRGGPYSNQPQHF.

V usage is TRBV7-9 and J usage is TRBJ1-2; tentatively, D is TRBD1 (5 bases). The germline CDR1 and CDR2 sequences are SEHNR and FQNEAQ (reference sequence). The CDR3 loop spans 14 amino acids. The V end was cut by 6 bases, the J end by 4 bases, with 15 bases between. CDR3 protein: CASSVTVTVYGYTF. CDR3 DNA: TGTGCCAGCAGTGTTACCGTGACAGTCTATGGCTACACCTTC.

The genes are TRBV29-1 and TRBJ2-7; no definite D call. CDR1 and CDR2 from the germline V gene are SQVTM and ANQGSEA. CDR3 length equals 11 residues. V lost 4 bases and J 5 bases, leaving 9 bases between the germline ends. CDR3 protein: CSVVSRHEQYF. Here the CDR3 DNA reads TGCAGCGTTGTGTCTAGGCACGAGCAGTACTTC.

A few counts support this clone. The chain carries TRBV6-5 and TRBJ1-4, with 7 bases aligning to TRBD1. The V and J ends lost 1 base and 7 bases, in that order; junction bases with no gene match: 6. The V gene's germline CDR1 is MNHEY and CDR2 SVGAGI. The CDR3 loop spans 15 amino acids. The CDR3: CASSYCLGGCEKLFF. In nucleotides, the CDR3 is TGTGCCAGCAGTTACTGTCTAGGGGGCTGTGAAAAACTGTTTTTT.

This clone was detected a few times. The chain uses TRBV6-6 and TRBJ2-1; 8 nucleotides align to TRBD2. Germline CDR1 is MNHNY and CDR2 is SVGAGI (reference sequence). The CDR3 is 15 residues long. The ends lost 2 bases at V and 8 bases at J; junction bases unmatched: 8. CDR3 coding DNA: TGTGCCAGCAGTTACGTCCGCGGGAGGCACGATGAGCAGTTCTTC. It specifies CASSYVRGRHDEQFF.

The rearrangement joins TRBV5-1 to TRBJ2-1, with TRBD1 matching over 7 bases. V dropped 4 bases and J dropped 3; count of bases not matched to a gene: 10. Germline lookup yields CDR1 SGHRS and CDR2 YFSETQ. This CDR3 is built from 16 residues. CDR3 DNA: TGCGCCAGCAGCACCGGAACAGGGGAGATCTACAATGAGCAGTTCTTC. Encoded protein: CASSTGTGEIYNEQFF.

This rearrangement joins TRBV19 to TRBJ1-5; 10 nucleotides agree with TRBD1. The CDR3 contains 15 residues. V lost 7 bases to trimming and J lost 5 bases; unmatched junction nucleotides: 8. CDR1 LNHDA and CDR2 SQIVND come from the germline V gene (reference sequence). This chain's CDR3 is CASTATGTGDQPQHF. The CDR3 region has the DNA TGTGCCAGTACCGCTACTGGGACAGGGGATCAGCCCCAGCATTTT.